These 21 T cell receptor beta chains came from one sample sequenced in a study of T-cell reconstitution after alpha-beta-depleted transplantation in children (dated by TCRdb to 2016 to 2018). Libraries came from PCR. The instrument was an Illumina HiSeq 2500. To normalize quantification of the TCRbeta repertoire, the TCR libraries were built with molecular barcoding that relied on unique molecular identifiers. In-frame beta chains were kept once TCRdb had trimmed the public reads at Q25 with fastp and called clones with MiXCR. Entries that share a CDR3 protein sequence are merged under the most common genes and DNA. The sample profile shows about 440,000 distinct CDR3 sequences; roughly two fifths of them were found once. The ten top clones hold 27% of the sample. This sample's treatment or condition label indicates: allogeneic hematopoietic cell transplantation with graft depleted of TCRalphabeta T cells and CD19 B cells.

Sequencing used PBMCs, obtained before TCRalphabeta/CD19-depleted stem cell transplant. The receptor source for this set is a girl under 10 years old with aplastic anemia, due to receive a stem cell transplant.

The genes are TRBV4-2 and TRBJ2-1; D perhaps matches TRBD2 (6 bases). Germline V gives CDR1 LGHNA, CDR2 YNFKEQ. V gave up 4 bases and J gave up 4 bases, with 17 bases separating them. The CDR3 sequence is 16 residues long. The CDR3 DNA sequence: TGTGCCAGCAGCCCACGGACTGAGGGGACTTACAATGAGCAGTTCTTC. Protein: CASSPRTEGTYNEQFF.

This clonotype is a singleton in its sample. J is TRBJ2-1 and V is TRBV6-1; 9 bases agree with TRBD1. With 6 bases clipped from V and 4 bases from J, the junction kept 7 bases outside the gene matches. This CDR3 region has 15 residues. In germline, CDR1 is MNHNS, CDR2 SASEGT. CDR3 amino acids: CASSPTGGVYNEQFF. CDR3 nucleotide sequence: TGTGCCAGCAGCCCTACAGGGGGCGTTTACAATGAGCAGTTCTTC.

CDR3 sequence (DNA): TGTGCCAGCAGTGAAATACCGTCGAACACCGGGGAGCTGTTTTTT. Its translation: CASSEIPSNTGELFF. This chain joins TRBV2 and TRBJ2-2; no reliable D call. CDR3 length: 15 residues. CDR1 SNHLY and CDR2 FYNNEI come from the germline V gene. The ends were cut back, 2 bases at V and 0 bases at J, with 7 bases in the middle.

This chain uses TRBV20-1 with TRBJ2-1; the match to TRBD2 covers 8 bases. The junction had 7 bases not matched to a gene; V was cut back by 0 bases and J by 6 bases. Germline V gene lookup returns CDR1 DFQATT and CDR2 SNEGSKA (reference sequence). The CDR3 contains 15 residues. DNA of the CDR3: TGCAGTGCTAGAGATGGAAACGGGGGGGGCAATGAGCAGTTCTTC. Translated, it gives CSARDGNGGGNEQFF.

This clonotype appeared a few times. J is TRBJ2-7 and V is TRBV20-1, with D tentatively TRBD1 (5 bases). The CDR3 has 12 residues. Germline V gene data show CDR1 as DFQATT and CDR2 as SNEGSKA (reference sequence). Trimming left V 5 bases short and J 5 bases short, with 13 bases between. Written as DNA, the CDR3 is TGCAGTGCTTACCCAGGGTACCACGAGCAGTACTTC. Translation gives CSAYPGYHEQYF.

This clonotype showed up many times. CDR3 DNA sequence: TGTGCCAGCAGTTCTGGGCACGGCTATGGCTACACCTTC. This codes for CASSSGHGYGYTF. V and J are TRBV12-3 or TRBV12-4 and TRBJ1-2, with no clear D. The CDR3 is 13 residues long. Trimming cost V 4 bases and J 4 bases, with 10 bases left between them.

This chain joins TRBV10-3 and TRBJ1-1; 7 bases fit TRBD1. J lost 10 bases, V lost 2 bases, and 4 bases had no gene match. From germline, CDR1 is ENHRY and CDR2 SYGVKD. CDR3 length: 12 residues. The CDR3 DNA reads TGTGCCATCAGTGAGACCAGGGGGGTAGCTTTCTTT. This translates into CAISETRGVAFF.

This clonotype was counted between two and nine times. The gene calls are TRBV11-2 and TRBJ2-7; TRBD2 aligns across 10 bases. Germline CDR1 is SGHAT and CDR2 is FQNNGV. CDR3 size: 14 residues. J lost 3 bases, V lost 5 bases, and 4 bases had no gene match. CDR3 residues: CASSLGLADYEQYF. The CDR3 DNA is TGTGCCAGCAGCCTCGGACTAGCGGACTACGAGCAGTACTTC. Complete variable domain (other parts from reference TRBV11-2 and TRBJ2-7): EAGVAQSPRYKIIEKRQSVAFWCNPISGHATLYWYQQILGQGPKLLIQFQNNGVVDDSQLPKDRFSAERLKGVDSTLKIQPAKLEDSAVYLCASSLGLADYEQYFGPGTRLTVT.

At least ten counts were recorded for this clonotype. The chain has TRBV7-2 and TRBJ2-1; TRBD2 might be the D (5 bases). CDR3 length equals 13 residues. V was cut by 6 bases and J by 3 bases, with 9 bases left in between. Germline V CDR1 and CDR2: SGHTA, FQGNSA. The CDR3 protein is CASRRRNYNEQFF. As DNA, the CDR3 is TGTGCCAGCAGGAGGAGGAACTACAATGAGCAGTTCTTC.

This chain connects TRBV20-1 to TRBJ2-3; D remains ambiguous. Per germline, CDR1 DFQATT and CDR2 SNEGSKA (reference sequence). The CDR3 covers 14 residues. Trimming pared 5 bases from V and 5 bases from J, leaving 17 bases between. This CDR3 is CSAGNRAEEDTQYF. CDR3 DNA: TGCAGTGCTGGGAACCGGGCCGAAGAAGATACGCAGTATTTT.

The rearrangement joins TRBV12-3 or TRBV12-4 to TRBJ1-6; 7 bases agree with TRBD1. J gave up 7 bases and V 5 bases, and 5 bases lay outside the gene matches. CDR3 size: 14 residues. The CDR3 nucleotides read TGTGCCAGCAGTGGCGACAGGGAGAATTCACCCCTCCACTTT. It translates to CASSGDRENSPLHF.

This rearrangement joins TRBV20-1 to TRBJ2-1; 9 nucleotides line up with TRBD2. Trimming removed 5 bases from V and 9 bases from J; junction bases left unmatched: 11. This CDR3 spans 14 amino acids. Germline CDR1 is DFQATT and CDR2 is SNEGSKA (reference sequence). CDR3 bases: TGCAGTGCTCGCCCAAGCGGGGGGCAGGTTGAGCAGTTCTTC. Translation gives CSARPSGGQVEQFF.

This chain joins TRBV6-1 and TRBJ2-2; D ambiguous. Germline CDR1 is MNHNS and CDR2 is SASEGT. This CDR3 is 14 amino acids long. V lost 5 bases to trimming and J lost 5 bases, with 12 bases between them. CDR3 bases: TGTGCCAGCAGTCCCCCCAGGACGACCGGGGAGCTGTTTTTT. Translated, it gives CASSPPRTTGELFF.

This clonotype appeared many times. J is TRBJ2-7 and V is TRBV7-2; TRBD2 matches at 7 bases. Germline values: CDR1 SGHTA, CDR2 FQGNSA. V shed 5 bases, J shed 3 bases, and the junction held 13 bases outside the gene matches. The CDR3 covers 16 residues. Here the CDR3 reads CASSRRRGGSVYEQYF. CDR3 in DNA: TGTGCCAGCAGCCGCCGGAGGGGCGGGAGTGTCTACGAGCAGTACTTC.

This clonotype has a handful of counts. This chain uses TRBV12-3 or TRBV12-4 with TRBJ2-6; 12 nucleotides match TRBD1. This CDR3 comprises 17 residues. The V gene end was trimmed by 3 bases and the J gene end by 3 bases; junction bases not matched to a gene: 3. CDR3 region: CASSLGQGAFGANVLTF. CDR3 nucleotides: TGTGCCAGCAGTTTGGGACAGGGGGCTTTTGGGGCCAACGTCCTGACTTTC.

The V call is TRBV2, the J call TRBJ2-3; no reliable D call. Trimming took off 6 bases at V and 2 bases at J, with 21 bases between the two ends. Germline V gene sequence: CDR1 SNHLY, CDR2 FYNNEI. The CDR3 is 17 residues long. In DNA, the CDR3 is TGTGCCAGCAGGAGACTCGTAGGGTTCCTCATCACAGATACGCAGTATTTT. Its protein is CASRRLVGFLITDTQYF.

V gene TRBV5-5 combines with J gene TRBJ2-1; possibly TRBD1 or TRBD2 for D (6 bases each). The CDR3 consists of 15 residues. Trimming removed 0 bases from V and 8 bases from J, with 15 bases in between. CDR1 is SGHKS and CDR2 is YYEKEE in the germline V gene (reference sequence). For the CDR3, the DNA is TGTGCCAGCAGCTTGGGGCAGGGGAGGTACGATGAGCAGTTCTTC. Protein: CASSLGQGRYDEQFF.

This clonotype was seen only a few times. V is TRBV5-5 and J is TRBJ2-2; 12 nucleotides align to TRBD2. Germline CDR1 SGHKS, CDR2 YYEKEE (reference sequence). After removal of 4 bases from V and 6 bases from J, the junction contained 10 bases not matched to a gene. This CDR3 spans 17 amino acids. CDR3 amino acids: CASSPTTSGSGAGELFF. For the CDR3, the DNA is TGTGCCAGCAGCCCTACGACTAGCGGGAGTGGTGCCGGGGAGCTGTTTTTT.

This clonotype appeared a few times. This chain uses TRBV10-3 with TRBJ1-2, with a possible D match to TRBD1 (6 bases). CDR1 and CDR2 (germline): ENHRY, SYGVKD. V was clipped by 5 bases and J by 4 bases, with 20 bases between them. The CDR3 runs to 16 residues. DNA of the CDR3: TGTGCCATCAGTAACCCCGGACAGAGCGAGGGCTATGGCTACACCTTC. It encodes CAISNPGQSEGYGYTF.

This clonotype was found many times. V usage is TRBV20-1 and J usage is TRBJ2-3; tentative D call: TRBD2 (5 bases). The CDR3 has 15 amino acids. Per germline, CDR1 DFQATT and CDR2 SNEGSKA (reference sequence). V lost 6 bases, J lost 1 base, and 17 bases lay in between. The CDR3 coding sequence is TGCAGTGCCGAGGGTGGGGAAGGAGGCACAGATACGCAGTATTTT. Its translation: CSAEGGEGGTDTQYF.

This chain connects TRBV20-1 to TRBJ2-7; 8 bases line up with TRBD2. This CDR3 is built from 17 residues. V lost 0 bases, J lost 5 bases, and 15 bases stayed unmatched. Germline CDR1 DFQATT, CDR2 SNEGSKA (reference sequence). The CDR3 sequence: CSARDRASGRMYHEQYF. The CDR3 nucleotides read TGCAGTGCTAGAGATCGCGCGAGCGGGAGAATGTACCACGAGCAGTACTTC.